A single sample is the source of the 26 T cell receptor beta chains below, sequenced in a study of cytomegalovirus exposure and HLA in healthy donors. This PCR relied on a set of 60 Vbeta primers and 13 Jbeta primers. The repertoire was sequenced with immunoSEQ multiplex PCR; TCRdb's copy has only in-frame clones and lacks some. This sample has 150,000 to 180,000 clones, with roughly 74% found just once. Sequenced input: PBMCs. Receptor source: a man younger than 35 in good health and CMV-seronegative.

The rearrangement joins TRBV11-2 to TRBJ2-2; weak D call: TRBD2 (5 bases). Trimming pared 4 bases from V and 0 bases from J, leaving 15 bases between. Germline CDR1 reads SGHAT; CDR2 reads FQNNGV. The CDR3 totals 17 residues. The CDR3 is CASSYTPSHSNTGELFF. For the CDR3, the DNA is TGTGCCAGCAGCTACACGCCTAGCCATTCGAACACCGGGGAGCTGTTTTTT.

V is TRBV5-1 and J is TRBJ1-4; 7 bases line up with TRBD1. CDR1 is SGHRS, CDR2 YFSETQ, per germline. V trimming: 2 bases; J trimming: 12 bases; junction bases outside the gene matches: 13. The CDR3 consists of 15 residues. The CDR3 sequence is CASSFTGAGSEELFF. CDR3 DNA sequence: TGCGCCAGCAGCTTCACAGGGGCCGGATCTGAGGAACTGTTTTTT.

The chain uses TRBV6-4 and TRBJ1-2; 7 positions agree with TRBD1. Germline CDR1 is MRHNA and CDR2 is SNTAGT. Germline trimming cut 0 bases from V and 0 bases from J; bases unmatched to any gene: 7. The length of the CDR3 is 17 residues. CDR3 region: CASSDSFRGKPNYGYTF. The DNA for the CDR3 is TGTGCCAGCAGTGACTCGTTCAGGGGGAAGCCTAACTATGGCTACACCTTC.

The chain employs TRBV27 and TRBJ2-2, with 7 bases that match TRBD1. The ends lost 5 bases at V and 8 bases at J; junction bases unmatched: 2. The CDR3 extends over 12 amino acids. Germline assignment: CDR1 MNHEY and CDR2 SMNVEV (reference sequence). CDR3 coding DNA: TGTGCCAGCAGTGTGACAGGGGGGGAGCTGTTTTTT. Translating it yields CASSVTGGELFF.

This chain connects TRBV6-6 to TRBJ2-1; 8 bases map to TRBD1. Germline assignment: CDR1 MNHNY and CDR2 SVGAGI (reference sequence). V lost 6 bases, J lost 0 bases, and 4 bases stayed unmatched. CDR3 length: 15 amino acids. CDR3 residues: CASRLTGDSYNEQFF. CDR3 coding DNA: TGTGCCAGCAGATTGACAGGGGACTCCTACAATGAGCAGTTCTTC.

CDR3 amino acids: CASSLPRGRQETQYF. Here the CDR3 DNA reads TGTGCCAGCAGCTTGCCGCGGGGGAGGCAAGAGACCCAGTACTTC. The chain links TRBV7-2 to TRBJ2-5; 7 bases fit TRBD2. CDR3 size: 15 residues. CDR1 is SGHTA and CDR2 is FQGNSA in the germline V gene. Trimming removed 3 bases from V and 2 bases from J; junction bases left unmatched: 6.

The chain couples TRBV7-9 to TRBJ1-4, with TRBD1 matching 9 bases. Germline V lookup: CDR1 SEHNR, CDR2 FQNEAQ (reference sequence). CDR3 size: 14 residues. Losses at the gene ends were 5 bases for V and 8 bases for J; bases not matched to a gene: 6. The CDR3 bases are TGTGCCAGCAGCCCACAGGGGGCCTACGAAAAACTGTTTTTT. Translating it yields CASSPQGAYEKLFF.

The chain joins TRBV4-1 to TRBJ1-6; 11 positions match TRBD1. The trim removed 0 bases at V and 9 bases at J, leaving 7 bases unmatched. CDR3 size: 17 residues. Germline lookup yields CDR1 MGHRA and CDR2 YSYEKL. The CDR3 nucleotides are TGCGCCAGCAGCCAAGAAGTTGGACAGGGGGCCGGTTCACCCCTCCACTTT. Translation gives CASSQEVGQGAGSPLHF.

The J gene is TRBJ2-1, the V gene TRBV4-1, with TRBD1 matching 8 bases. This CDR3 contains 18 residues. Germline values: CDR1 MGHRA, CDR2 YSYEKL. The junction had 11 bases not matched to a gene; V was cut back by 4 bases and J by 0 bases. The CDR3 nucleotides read TGCGCCAGCAGCCGCCAGACGACCGGGACAGGCTCCTACAATGAGCAGTTCTTC. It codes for CASSRQTTGTGSYNEQFF.

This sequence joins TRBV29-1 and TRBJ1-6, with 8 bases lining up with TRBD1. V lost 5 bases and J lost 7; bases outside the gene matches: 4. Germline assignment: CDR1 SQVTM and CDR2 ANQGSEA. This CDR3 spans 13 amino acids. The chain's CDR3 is CSVRTGPNSPLHF. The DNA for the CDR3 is TGCAGCGTTAGGACAGGGCCAAATTCACCCCTCCACTTT.

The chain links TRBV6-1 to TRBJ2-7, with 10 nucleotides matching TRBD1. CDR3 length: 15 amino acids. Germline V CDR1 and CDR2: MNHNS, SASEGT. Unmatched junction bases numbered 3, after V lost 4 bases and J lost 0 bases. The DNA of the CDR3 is TGTGCCAGCAGTGCGAGACAGGGGGCCTCCTACGAGCAGTACGTC. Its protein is CASSARQGASYEQYV.

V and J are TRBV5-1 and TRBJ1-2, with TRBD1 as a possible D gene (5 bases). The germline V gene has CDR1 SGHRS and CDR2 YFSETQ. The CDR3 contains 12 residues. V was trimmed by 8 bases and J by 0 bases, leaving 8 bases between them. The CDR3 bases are TGCGCCAGTCGGGGGACTAACTATGGCTACACCTTC. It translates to CASRGTNYGYTF.

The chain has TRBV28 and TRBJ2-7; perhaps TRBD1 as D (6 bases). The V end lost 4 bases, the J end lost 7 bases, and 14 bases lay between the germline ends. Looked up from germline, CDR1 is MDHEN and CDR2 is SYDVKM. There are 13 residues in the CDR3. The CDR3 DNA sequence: TGTGCCAGCAGTTCGATGGGGGCCTCTGAGCAGTACGTC. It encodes CASSSMGASEQYV.

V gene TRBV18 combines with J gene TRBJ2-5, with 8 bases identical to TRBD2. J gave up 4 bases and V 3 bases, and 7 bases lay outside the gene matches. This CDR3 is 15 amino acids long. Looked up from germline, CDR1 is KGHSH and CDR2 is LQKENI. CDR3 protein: CASSPPSGGRETQYF. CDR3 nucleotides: TGTGCCAGCTCACCGCCAAGCGGGGGAAGAGAGACCCAGTACTTC. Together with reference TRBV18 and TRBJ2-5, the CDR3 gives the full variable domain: NAGVMQNPRHLVRRRGQEARLRCSPMKGHSHVYWYRQLPEEGLKFMVYLQKENIIDESGMPKERFSAEFPKEGPSILRIQQVVRGDSAAYFCASSPPSGGRETQYFGPGTRLLVL.

The CDR3 DNA is TGCGCCAGCAGTGAGTCGTTTTTAGCACCCCTCCACTTT. This encodes CASSESFLAPLHF. V is TRBV10-2 and J is TRBJ1-6; D unresolved. Between the trimmed V and J ends, which lost 0 bases and 11 bases, there was a span of 8 bases. The CDR3 extends over 13 amino acids. Looked up from germline, CDR1 is WSHSY and CDR2 is SAAADI.

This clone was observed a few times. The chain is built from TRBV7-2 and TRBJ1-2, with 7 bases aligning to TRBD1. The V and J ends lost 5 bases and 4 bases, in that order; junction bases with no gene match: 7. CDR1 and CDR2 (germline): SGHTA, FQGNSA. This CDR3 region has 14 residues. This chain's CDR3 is CASSLEQGPYGYTF. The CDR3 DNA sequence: TGTGCCAGCAGCCTGGAACAGGGGCCCTATGGCTACACCTTC.

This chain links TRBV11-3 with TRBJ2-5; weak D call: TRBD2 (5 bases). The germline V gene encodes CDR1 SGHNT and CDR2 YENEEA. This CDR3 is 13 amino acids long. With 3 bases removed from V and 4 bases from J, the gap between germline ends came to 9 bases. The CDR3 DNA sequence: TGTGCCAGCAGCTTGTCTAGCCGAGAGACCCAGTACTTC. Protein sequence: CASSLSSRETQYF.

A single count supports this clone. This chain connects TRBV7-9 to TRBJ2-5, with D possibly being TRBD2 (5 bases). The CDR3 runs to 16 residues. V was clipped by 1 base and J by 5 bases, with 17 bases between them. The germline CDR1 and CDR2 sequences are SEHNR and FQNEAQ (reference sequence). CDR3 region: CASSLGTGVLAETQYF. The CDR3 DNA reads TGTGCCAGCAGCTTAGGGACCGGGGTCCTTGCCGAGACCCAGTACTTC.

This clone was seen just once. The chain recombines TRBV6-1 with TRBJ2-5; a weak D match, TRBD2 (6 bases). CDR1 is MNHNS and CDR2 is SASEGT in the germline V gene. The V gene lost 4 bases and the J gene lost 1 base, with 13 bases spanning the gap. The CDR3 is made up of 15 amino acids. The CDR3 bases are TGTGCCAGCAGTGTAGGAGGGGTGATCCAAGAGACCCAGTACTTC. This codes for CASSVGGVIQETQYF.

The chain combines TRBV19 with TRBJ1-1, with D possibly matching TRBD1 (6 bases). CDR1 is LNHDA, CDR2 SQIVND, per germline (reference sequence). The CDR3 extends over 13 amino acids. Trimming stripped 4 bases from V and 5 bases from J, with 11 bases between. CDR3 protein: CASSSRGDTEAFF. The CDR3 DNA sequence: TGTGCCAGTAGTAGCAGGGGAGATACTGAAGCTTTCTTT.

The DNA of the CDR3 is TGTGCCAGTAGTTCCCTACAGGGCGTCCTGGAAAAACTGTTTTTT. This sequence encodes CASSSLQGVLEKLFF. J is TRBJ1-4 and V is TRBV19, with a tentative D call TRBD1 (6 bases). CDR3 length: 15 amino acids. The germline V gene has CDR1 LNHDA and CDR2 SQIVND (reference sequence). The germline V and J ends were trimmed by 5 bases and 8 bases, with 18 bases remaining between them. The whole variable domain, remainder taken from reference TRBV19 and TRBJ1-4, is DGGITQSPKYLFRKEGQNVTLSCEQNLNHDAMYWYRQDPGQGLRLIYYSQIVNDFQKGDIAEGYSVSREKKESFPLTVTSAQKNPTAFYLCASSSLQGVLEKLFFGSGTQLSVL.

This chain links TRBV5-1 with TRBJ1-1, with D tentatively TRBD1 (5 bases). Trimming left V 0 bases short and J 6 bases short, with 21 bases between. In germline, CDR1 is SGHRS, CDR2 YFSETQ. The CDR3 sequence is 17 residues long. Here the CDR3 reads CASSLESSNTLGAEAFF. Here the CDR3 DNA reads TGCGCCAGCAGCTTGGAGAGTTCAAATACGTTAGGGGCTGAAGCTTTCTTT. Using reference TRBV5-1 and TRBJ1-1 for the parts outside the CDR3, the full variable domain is KAGVTQTPRYLIKTRGQQVTLSCSPISGHRSVSWYQQTPGQGLQFLFEYFSETQRNKGNFPGRFSGRQFSNSRSEMNVSTLELGDSALYLCASSLESSNTLGAEAFFGQGTRLTVV.

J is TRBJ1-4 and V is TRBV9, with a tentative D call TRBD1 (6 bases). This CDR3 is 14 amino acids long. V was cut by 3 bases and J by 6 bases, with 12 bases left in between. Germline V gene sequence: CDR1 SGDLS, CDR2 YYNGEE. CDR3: CASSDGAGDEKLFF. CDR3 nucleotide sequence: TGTGCCAGCAGCGACGGGGCAGGGGATGAAAAACTGTTTTTT.

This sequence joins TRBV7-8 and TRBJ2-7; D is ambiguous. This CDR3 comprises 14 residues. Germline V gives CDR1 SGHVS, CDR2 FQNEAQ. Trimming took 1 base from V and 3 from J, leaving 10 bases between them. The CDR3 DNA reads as TGTGCCAGCAGCTTAGAGTCCTACAGCTACGAGCAGTACGTC. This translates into CASSLESYSYEQYV.

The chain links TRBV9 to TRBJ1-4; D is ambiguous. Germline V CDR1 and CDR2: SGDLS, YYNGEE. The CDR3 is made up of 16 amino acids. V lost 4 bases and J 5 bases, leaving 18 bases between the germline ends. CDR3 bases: TGTGCCAGCAGCCCCACTCTGACACCAAGAAATGAAAAACTGTTTTTT. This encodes CASSPTLTPRNEKLFF.

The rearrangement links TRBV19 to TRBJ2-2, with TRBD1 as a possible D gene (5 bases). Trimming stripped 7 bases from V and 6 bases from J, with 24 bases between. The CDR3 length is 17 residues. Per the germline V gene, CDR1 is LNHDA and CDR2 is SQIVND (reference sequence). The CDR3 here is CASTPIWGLQEAGELFF. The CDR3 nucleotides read TGTGCCAGTACCCCCATTTGGGGCCTCCAAGAAGCCGGGGAGCTGTTTTTT.